These 20 T cell receptor beta chains were all obtained from the same sample, sequenced in a study of shared clonotypes between healthy human individuals. Clones were read by immunoSEQ multiplex PCR, and TCRdb kept only the in-frame ones, dropping some. The sample contains 2.3 million or so clones, 93% of which appear only once. Material: naive CD4+ T cells from PBMCs. The subset is: CD45RA+ positively selected. The origin of the receptors is a man aged 18 to 29 in good health. Some clones in this sample may be carry-over from other donors' samples.

This chain uses TRBV5-1 with TRBJ1-4; D gene uncertain. This CDR3 spans 14 amino acids. Germline values: CDR1 SGHRS, CDR2 YFSETQ. The germline V and J ends were trimmed by 1 base and 6 bases, with 10 bases remaining between them. The CDR3 is CASSLYGTDEKLFF. The CDR3 DNA reads as TGCGCCAGCAGCTTGTATGGCACGGATGAAAAACTGTTTTTT. The full variable domain, rest sourced from reference TRBV5-1 and TRBJ1-4, is KAGVTQTPRYLIKTRGQQVTLSCSPISGHRSVSWYQQTPGQGLQFLFEYFSETQRNKGNFPGRFSGRQFSNSRSEMNVSTLELGDSALYLCASSLYGTDEKLFFGSGTQLSVL.

V and J are TRBV5-4 and TRBJ2-3; 7 bases fit TRBD1. The germline CDR1 and CDR2 sequences are SGHNT and YYREEE (reference sequence). The CDR3 extends over 15 amino acids. J lost 11 bases, V lost 4 bases, and 16 bases had no gene match. The CDR3 region has the DNA TGTGCCAGCAGCCTAAACCCGACAGGGATTAGTAGGCAGTATTTT. This translates into CASSLNPTGISRQYF.

The chain uses TRBV5-1 and TRBJ2-6; D perhaps matches TRBD1 (7 bases). Trimming cost V 2 bases and J 0 bases, with 15 bases left between them. The germline V gene has CDR1 SGHRS and CDR2 YFSETQ. This CDR3 has 18 residues. The CDR3 protein is CASSLQGTPLSGANVLTF. CDR3 DNA sequence: TGCGCCAGCAGCTTACAGGGGACTCCACTCTCTGGGGCCAACGTCCTGACTTTC.

The chain couples TRBV5-1 to TRBJ2-7; no definite D call. Germline-derived CDR1 and CDR2 are SGHRS and YFSETQ. V dropped 0 bases and J dropped 1 base, with 8 bases sitting between them. CDR3 length: 14 amino acids. This CDR3 is CASSLGSLSYEQYF. In DNA, the CDR3 is TGCGCCAGCAGCTTGGGCAGCTTATCCTACGAGCAGTACTTC.

The chain carries TRBV7-8 and TRBJ2-1; TRBD2 is a possible D gene (6 bases). The V gene's germline CDR1 is SGHVS and CDR2 FQNEAQ. V was trimmed by 2 bases and J by 4 bases, leaving 21 bases between them. The CDR3 length is 18 residues. CDR3 sequence: CASSLNRLAAANYNEQFF. In nucleotides, the CDR3 is TGTGCCAGCAGCTTAAACAGGTTAGCGGCAGCCAATTACAATGAGCAGTTCTTC.

This chain joins TRBV6-1 and TRBJ2-7; TRBD2 might be the D (6 bases). The germline V gene has CDR1 MNHNS and CDR2 SASEGT. The CDR3 extends over 15 amino acids. V was pared by 2 bases and J by 0 bases, with 11 bases between. CDR3 residues: CASSEPGVSSYEQYF. CDR3 nucleotides: TGTGCCAGCAGTGAACCGGGGGTGTCCTCCTACGAGCAGTACTTC.

This sequence joins TRBV18 and TRBJ2-1; weak D call: TRBD1 (5 bases). V lost 3 bases to trimming and J lost 1 base, with 13 bases between them. This CDR3 comprises 16 residues. Germline V CDR1 and CDR2: KGHSH, LQKENI. The CDR3 DNA sequence: TGTGCCAGCTCACCTTGGACATCTCCGTCCTACAATGAGCAGTTCTTC. The encoded protein is CASSPWTSPSYNEQFF.

This CDR3 is CASSLLGQGLGGANVLTF. In DNA, the CDR3 is TGTGCCAGCAGTCTCCTGGGACAGGGGCTCGGTGGGGCCAACGTCCTGACTTTC. The J gene is TRBJ2-6, the V gene TRBV27; 10 bases match TRBD1. CDR1 and CDR2 (germline): MNHEY, SMNVEV (reference sequence). The CDR3 has 18 residues. Trimming at V came to 5 bases and at J to 3 bases, leaving 10 bases not matched to a gene. Supplemented by reference TRBV27 and TRBJ2-6, the full variable domain reads EAQVTQNPRYLITVTGKKLTVTCSQNMNHEYMSWYRQDPGLGLRQIYYSMNVEVTDKGDVPEGYKVSRKEKRNFPLILESPSPNQTSLYFCASSLLGQGLGGANVLTFGAGSRLTVL.

The chain couples TRBV7-9 to TRBJ1-1, with D unresolved. Trimming stripped 5 bases from V and 6 bases from J, with 13 bases between. The CDR3 has 13 residues. Germline lookup yields CDR1 SEHNR and CDR2 FQNEAQ (reference sequence). DNA for the CDR3: TGTGCCAGCAGCCTGGGAGCTATACCTGAAGCTTTCTTT. It encodes CASSLGAIPEAFF.

This clone has a single count. The V and J genes are TRBV6-6 and TRBJ2-7; perhaps TRBD2 as D (6 bases). The V gene's germline CDR1 is MNHNY and CDR2 SVGAGI (reference sequence). Trimming removed 7 bases from V and 2 bases from J, with 15 bases in between. This CDR3 has 14 amino acids. CDR3 sequence: CASTSGVRPYEQYF. In nucleotides, the CDR3 is TGTGCCAGCACCTCGGGGGTGAGACCCTACGAGCAGTACTTC.

V is TRBV9 and J is TRBJ2-1; D perhaps matches TRBD1 (5 bases). This CDR3 is 19 amino acids long. V was trimmed by 2 bases and J by 6 bases, leaving 27 bases between them. Germline V gene data show CDR1 as SGDLS and CDR2 as YYNGEE. CDR3 sequence reads: CASSVEATVLTLSINEQFF. The DNA of the CDR3 is TGTGCCAGCAGCGTCGAGGCGACAGTTTTAACCCTCTCCATCAATGAGCAGTTCTTC.

J is TRBJ2-7 and V is TRBV10-1, with TRBD1 as a possible D gene (7 bases). The CDR3 covers 13 residues. The V end was cut by 0 bases, the J end by 7 bases, with 10 bases between. CDR1 WNHNN and CDR2 SYGVQD come from the germline V gene (reference sequence). The CDR3 DNA sequence: TGCGCCAGCAGTGAGTCACAGGGGAGGGAGCAGTACTTC. Translated: CASSESQGREQYF.

The V call is TRBV4-1, the J call TRBJ2-1, with 7 bases matching TRBD2. Germline V CDR1 and CDR2: MGHRA, YSYEKL. With V trimmed by 4 bases and J by 4 bases, 7 bases remained unmatched. The CDR3 is 15 amino acids. CDR3 nucleotides: TGCGCCAGCAGCCGAAGCGGGAACCAATACAATGAGCAGTTCTTC. Amino acids: CASSRSGNQYNEQFF.

The V and J genes are TRBV6-6 and TRBJ2-7, with 8 bases aligning to TRBD2. Germline V gene data show CDR1 as MNHNY and CDR2 as SVGAGI (reference sequence). The J segment lost 7 bases and the V segment lost 7 bases, leaving 9 bases of the junction unmatched. This CDR3 has 13 residues. The CDR3 DNA sequence: TGTGCCAGCACCCCGGGGGGGGGCCGGGAGCAGTACTTC. Its translation is CASTPGGGREQYF.

The chain combines TRBV2 with TRBJ1-2; D perhaps matches TRBD1 (5 bases). The CDR3 extends over 15 amino acids. Germline V gene data show CDR1 as SNHLY and CDR2 as FYNNEI. The germline V and J ends were trimmed by 3 bases and 3 bases, with 14 bases remaining between them. CDR3 sequence: CASSEQGQAYYGYTF. The CDR3 DNA follows: TGTGCCAGCAGTGAGCAAGGACAAGCATACTATGGCTACACCTTC.

The V call is TRBV18, the J call TRBJ2-2, with 7 bases lining up with TRBD1. Germline CDR1 reads KGHSH; CDR2 reads LQKENI. This CDR3 region has 16 residues. V lost 3 bases and J lost 2; bases outside the gene matches: 6. CDR3 protein: CASSPPTGSNTGELFF. In DNA, the CDR3 is TGTGCCAGCTCACCTCCGACAGGGTCAAACACCGGGGAGCTGTTTTTT.

This clone appeared once. The chain combines TRBV27 with TRBJ2-7; 10 bases line up with TRBD1. The CDR3 loop spans 14 amino acids. Germline trimming cut 6 bases from V and 6 bases from J; bases unmatched to any gene: 8. Germline loops: CDR1 MNHEY, CDR2 SMNVEV (reference sequence). This CDR3 reads CASRPPGQGLEQYF. The CDR3 bases are TGTGCCAGCAGACCACCGGGACAGGGGCTCGAGCAGTACTTC.

The chain couples TRBV9 to TRBJ1-5, with D perhaps matching TRBD1 (5 bases). The CDR3 length is 13 residues. Per the germline V gene, CDR1 is SGDLS and CDR2 is YYNGEE. V lost 4 bases to trimming and J lost 5 bases, with 10 bases between them. CDR3 in DNA: TGTGCCAGCAGCCGCTTGGGGGATCAGCCCCAGCATTTT. Amino acid sequence: CASSRLGDQPQHF.

The chain couples TRBV19 to TRBJ1-1; 10 bases align to TRBD1. The V gene end was trimmed by 3 bases and the J gene end by 2 bases; junction bases not matched to a gene: 0. Germline CDR1 reads LNHDA; CDR2 reads SQIVND (reference sequence). The CDR3 runs 14 residues. CDR3 DNA: TGTGCCAGTAGTATGACAGGGGGCAACACTGAAGCTTTCTTT. This sequence encodes CASSMTGGNTEAFF.

CDR3 residues: CASSDHVGGYEQYF. The CDR3 DNA is TGTGCCAGCAGCGACCATGTGGGGGGCTACGAGCAGTACTTC. The genes are TRBV9 and TRBJ2-7; D is perhaps TRBD2 (6 bases). The CDR3 loop spans 14 amino acids. Germline V gene data show CDR1 as SGDLS and CDR2 as YYNGEE. V gave up 3 bases and J gave up 3 bases, with 13 bases separating them.